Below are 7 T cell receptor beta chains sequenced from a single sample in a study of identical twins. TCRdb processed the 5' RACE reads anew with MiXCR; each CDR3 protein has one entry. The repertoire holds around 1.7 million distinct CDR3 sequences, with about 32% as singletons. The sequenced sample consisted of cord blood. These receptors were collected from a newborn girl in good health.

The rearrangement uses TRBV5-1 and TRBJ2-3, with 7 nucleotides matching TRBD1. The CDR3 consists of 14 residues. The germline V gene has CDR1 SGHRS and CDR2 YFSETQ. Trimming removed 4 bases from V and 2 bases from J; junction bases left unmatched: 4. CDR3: CASSKGQATDTQYF. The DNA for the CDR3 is TGCGCCAGCAGCAAAGGACAGGCCACAGATACGCAGTATTTT.

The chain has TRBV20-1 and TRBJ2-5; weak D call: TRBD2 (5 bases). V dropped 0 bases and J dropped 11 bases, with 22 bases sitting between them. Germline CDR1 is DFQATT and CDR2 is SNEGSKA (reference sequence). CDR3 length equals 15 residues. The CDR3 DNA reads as TGCAGTGCTAGAGATCTCCGGCTAGCCCGCGGTGAGCAGTACTTC. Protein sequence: CSARDLRLARGEQYF.

The CDR3 sequence: CSAGDLSSGNTIYF. The CDR3 DNA reads TGCAGTGCTGGGGACCTGAGCTCTGGAAACACCATATATTTT. The chain is built from TRBV20-1 and TRBJ1-3; D is possibly TRBD1 (5 bases). The V gene's germline CDR1 is DFQATT and CDR2 SNEGSKA (reference sequence). This CDR3 has 14 residues. Trimming stripped 5 bases from V and 0 bases from J, with 11 bases between.

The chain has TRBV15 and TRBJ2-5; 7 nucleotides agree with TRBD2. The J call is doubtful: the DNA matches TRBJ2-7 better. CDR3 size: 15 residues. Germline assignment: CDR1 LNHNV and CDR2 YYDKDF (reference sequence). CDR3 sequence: CATSVRREQFNEQYF. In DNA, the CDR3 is TGTGCCACCAGCGTCAGGCGGGAGCAATTCAACGAGCAGTACTTC.

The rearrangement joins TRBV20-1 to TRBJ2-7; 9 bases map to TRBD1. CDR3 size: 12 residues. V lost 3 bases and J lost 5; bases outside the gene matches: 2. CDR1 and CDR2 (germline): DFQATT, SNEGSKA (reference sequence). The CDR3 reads CSASRDRDEQYF. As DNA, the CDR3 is TGCAGTGCTAGCCGGGACAGGGACGAGCAGTACTTC.

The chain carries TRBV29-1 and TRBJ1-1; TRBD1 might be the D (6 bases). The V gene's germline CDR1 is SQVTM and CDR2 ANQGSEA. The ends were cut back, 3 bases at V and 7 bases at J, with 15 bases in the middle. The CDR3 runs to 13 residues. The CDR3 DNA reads TGCAGCGTTGATGGGGGCCCCCGGGATGAAGCTTTCTTT. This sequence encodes CSVDGGPRDEAFF.

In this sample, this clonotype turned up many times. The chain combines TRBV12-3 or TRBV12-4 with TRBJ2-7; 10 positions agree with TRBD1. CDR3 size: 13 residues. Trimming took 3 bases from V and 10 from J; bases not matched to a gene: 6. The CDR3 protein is CASSLGTGDVQYF. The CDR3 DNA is TGTGCCAGCAGTTTGGGGACAGGGGATGTCCAGTACTTC.